These T cell receptor beta chains were read from a single sample in a study of CD8 T cells in ankylosing spondylitis. A single record per CDR3 protein comes from TCRdb applying MiXCR to the 5' RACE reads. The data contain nearly 250,000 distinct CDR3 sequences, 32% of them singletons. The sample was blood, either unsorted or a sorted T cell fraction (not recorded which). These TCRs come from a male donor with ankylosing spondylitis or in good health (not recorded which). The CDR3 runs from the conserved cysteine through the conserved F or W. D genes are given only for firm matches. Expanded clones are given a class, and other clones once, few, many or no size at all.

size: -
J: TRBJ1-2
V: TRBV6-2/TRBV6-3
D: -
CDR3: CASSLGYSYTF
DNA: TGTGCCAGCAGTCTGGGTTATAGCTACACCTTC

size: few
J: TRBJ1-4
V: TRBV28
D: -
CDR3: CASSRDTFNEKLFF
DNA: TGTGCCAGCAGCAGGGACACCTTTAATGAAAAACTGTTTTTT

size: -
J: TRBJ2-7
V: TRBV4-1
D: TRBD1
CDR3: CASSYAGTGFYEQYF
DNA: TGCGCCAGCAGCTATGCCGGGACAGGGTTCTACGAGCAGTACTTC

size: -
J: TRBJ1-6
V: TRBV6-9
D: -
CDR3: CASSSPPGGLPVNSPLHF
DNA: TGTGCCAGCAGTTCCCCCCCGGGGGGGCTGCCGGTCAATTCACCCCTCCACTTT

size: -
J: TRBJ2-5
V: TRBV7-9
D: -
CDR3: CASSAKAEETQYF
DNA: TGTGCCAGCAGCGCCAAGGCTGAGGAGACCCAGTACTTC

size: many
J: TRBJ2-3
V: TRBV7-9
D: TRBD2
CDR3: CASSLTSDFTDTQYF
DNA: TGTGCCAGCAGCCTGACTAGCGACTTCACAGATACGCAGTATTTT

size: few
J: TRBJ1-1
V: TRBV5-1
D: -
CDR3: CASSPGTRGGEAFF
DNA: TGCGCCAGCAGCCCCGGGACAAGGGGGGGCGAAGCTTTCTTT

size: -
J: TRBJ2-5
V: TRBV9
D: TRBD1
CDR3: CASSTTHRGRGETQYF
DNA: TGTGCCAGCAGCACGACCCACAGGGGGCGTGGGGAGACCCAGTACTTC

size: -
J: TRBJ2-2
V: TRBV6-1
D: TRBD1
CDR3: CASGGQGSVTGELFF
DNA: TGTGCCAGCGGGGGACAGGGGAGTGTCACCGGGGAGCTGTTTTTT

size: few
J: TRBJ1-1
V: TRBV29-1
D: -
CDR3: CSVAGQGMNTEAFF
DNA: TGCAGCGTTGCTGGTCAGGGCATGAACACTGAAGCTTTCTTT

size: few
J: TRBJ2-7
V: TRBV12-3/TRBV12-4
D: -
CDR3: CASSLVAGEQYF
DNA: TGTGCCAGCAGTTTAGTCGCCGGGGAGCAGTACTTC

size: -
J: TRBJ2-7
V: TRBV9
D: TRBD1
CDR3: CASSLLTGTGSYEQYF
DNA: TGTGCCAGCAGCCTACTGACAGGGACGGGGTCCTACGAGCAGTACTTC

size: few
J: TRBJ2-3
V: TRBV13
D: TRBD1
CDR3: CASTLRTGVTDTQYF
DNA: TGTGCCAGCACCCTTCGGACAGGGGTCACAGATACGCAGTATTTT

size: -
J: TRBJ1-5
V: TRBV10-2
D: -
CDR3: CASSESTTWGQPQHF
DNA: TGCGCCAGCAGTGAGTCGACCACTTGGGGACAGCCCCAGCATTTT

size: few
J: TRBJ1-6
V: TRBV5-1
D: -
CDR3: CASSFGAGGNSPLHF
DNA: TGCGCCAGCAGCTTCGGGGCAGGCGGTAACTCACCCCTCCACTTT

size: few
J: TRBJ2-7
V: TRBV12-3/TRBV12-4
D: TRBD1
CDR3: CASRTFALGAGGSEQYF
DNA: TGTGCCAGCCGAACATTCGCCTTGGGGGCAGGGGGTAGCGAGCAGTACTTC

size: few
J: TRBJ2-1
V: TRBV29-1
D: -
CDR3: CSVVGHNEQFF
DNA: TGCAGCGTTGTGGGTCACAATGAGCAGTTCTTC

size: few
J: TRBJ2-7
V: TRBV6-5
D: -
CDR3: CATSGSSYEQYF
DNA: TGTGCCACTTCGGGGAGCTCCTACGAGCAGTACTTC

size: -
J: TRBJ2-1
V: TRBV15
D: TRBD1
CDR3: CAPQGARYNEQFF
DNA: TGTGCCCCACAGGGGGCACGGTACAATGAGCAGTTCTTC

size: -
J: TRBJ2-1
V: TRBV20-1
D: -
CDR3: CSATPPAASSDNEQFF
DNA: TGCAGTGCCACTCCCCCAGCTGCAAGTTCTGACAATGAGCAGTTCTTC

size: -
J: TRBJ2-2
V: TRBV28
D: TRBD1
CDR3: CASTLGTGGRGELFF
DNA: TGTGCCAGCACCCTAGGGACAGGGGGGCGTGGGGAGCTGTTTTTT

size: -
J: TRBJ2-1
V: TRBV20-1
D: -
CDR3: CSASYREHNEQFF
DNA: TGCAGTGCTAGTTATAGAGAACACAATGAGCAGTTCTTC

size: few
J: TRBJ1-4
V: TRBV5-1
D: -
CDR3: CASSSTAATNEKLFF
DNA: TGCGCCAGCAGCTCCACAGCCGCAACTAATGAAAAACTGTTTTTT

size: -
J: TRBJ2-7
V: TRBV4-1
D: -
CDR3: CASSHTERTSYEQYF
DNA: TGCGCCAGCAGCCATACGGAACGGACCTCCTACGAGCAGTACTTC

size: -
J: TRBJ1-1
V: TRBV6-6
D: -
CDR3: CASSLDTEAFF
DNA: TGTGCCAGCAGTTTAGACACTGAAGCTTTCTTT

size: once
J: TRBJ2-3
V: TRBV5-6
D: TRBD1
CDR3: CASSFRDREADTQYF
DNA: TGTGCCAGCAGCTTCCGGGACAGGGAGGCAGATACGCAGTATTTT

size: -
J: TRBJ1-1
V: TRBV10-3
D: -
CDR3: CATIGPRVSWTEAFF
DNA: TGTGCCACCATCGGCCCCAGGGTAAGTTGGACTGAAGCTTTCTTT

size: -
J: TRBJ2-2
V: TRBV20-1
D: -
CDR3: CSATIRDSFTGELFF
DNA: TGCAGTGCTACGATCCGGGACTCCTTTACCGGGGAGCTGTTTTTT

size: -
J: TRBJ2-7
V: TRBV2
D: TRBD2
CDR3: CASRGGAVDEQYF
DNA: TGTGCCAGCAGGGGAGGGGCAGTGGACGAGCAGTACTTC

size: -
J: TRBJ2-1
V: TRBV5-1
D: -
CDR3: CASSENTRTPNSYNEQFF
DNA: TGCGCCAGCAGCGAAAACACCAGAACACCCAATTCCTACAATGAGCAGTTCTTC

size: few
J: TRBJ2-3
V: TRBV20-1
D: -
CDR3: CSASEPGLENLHTQYF
DNA: TGCAGTGCTAGCGAACCGGGACTGGAAAATTTACATACGCAGTATTTT

size: once
J: TRBJ2-1
V: TRBV11-2
D: TRBD2
CDR3: CASSVGAGVTNEQFF
DNA: TGTGCCAGCAGCGTAGGAGCGGGGGTTACAAATGAGCAGTTCTTC

size: few
J: TRBJ1-2
V: TRBV10-3
D: -
CDR3: CAIRSNYGYTF
DNA: TGTGCCATCAGAAGTAACTATGGCTACACCTTC

size: -
J: TRBJ1-2
V: TRBV15
D: -
CDR3: CATSRDFSPNQGNYGYTF
DNA: TGTGCCACCAGCAGAGATTTTTCGCCGAACCAGGGGAACTATGGCTACACCTTC

size: -
J: TRBJ1-2
V: TRBV20-1
D: TRBD1
CDR3: CSASQGGYLNYGYTF
DNA: TGCAGTGCTAGCCAGGGGGGATATCTAAACTATGGCTACACCTTC

size: few
J: TRBJ2-7
V: TRBV6-1
D: TRBD1
CDR3: CASSQGQGAREQYF
DNA: TGTGCCAGCAGCCAAGGTCAGGGGGCGCGTGAGCAGTACTTC

size: few
J: TRBJ1-2
V: TRBV20-1
D: -
CDR3: CSVPGGDNYGYTF
DNA: TGCAGTGTCCCCGGGGGGGACAACTATGGCTACACCTTC

size: once
J: TRBJ1-4
V: TRBV12-3/TRBV12-4
D: TRBD1
CDR3: CASSHQGAGLMKLFF
DNA: TGTGCCAGCAGCCATCAGGGGGCCGGCCTGATGAAACTGTTTTTT

size: -
J: TRBJ2-7
V: TRBV20-1
D: TRBD1
CDR3: CSATNDRDPYEQYF
DNA: TGCAGTGCTACAAATGACAGGGACCCCTACGAGCAGTACTTC

size: -
J: TRBJ2-2
V: TRBV13
D: -
CDR3: CASSFLTVGTGELFF
DNA: TGTGCCAGCAGCTTCTTGACAGTGGGCACCGGGGAGCTGTTTTTT

size: -
J: TRBJ1-1
V: TRBV6-2/TRBV6-3
D: -
CDR3: CASSFPMTGLNTEAFF
DNA: TGTGCCAGCAGTTTCCCAATGACAGGACTGAACACTGAAGCTTTCTTT

size: once
J: TRBJ2-7
V: TRBV20-1
D: TRBD1
CDR3: CSAGSRDRPYEQYF
DNA: TGCAGTGCTGGAAGCCGGGACAGGCCCTACGAGCAGTACTTC